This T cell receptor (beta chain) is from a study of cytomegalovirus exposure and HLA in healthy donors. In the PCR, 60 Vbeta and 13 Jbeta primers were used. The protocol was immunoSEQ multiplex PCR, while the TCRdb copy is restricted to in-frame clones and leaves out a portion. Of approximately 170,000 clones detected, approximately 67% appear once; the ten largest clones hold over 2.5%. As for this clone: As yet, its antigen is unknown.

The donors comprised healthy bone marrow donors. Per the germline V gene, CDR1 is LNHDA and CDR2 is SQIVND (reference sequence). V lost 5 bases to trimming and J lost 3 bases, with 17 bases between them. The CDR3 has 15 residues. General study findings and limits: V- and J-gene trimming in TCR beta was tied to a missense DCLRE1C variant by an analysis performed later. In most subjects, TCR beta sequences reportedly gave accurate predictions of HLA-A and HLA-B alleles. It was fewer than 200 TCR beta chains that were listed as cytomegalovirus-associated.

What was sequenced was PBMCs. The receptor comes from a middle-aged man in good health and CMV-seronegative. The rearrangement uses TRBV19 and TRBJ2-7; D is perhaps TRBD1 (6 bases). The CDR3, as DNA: TGTGCCAGTAGTGTCTCCAGGGGTCTCCTCTACGAGCAGTACTTC. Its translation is CASSVSRGLLYEQYF.